This section outlines one T cell receptor beta chain sequence together with its context. The record originates from a study of cytomegalovirus exposure and HLA in healthy donors. Study-level background: Among the 370 or so donors who were genotyped, roughly 86% fell in the genetic ancestry cluster that is associated with self-reported Caucasian donors.

PCR amplification relied on 60 Vbeta primers (plus 13 Jbeta primers). Here immunoSEQ multiplex PCR was the method, and the copy in TCRdb shows in-frame clones only, minus some. Among roughly 120,000 clones listed, 75% to 85% were seen once. This TCR was recovered from a man aged 30-40 years in good health and CMV-seropositive. Sequencing was done on a sample of PBMCs.

The CDR3 DNA follows: TGTGCCGCGACCCTAGCGGGGGGGCGGGATACGCAGTATTTT. This translates into CAATLAGGRDTQYF. The chain links TRBV11-2 to TRBJ2-3; 12 nucleotides match TRBD2. V was clipped by 11 bases and J by 6 bases; unmatched bases: 9. CDR3 length: 14 amino acids. Per germline, CDR1 SGHAT and CDR2 FQNNGV.